This TCR beta chain stems from a study of cytotoxic CD8 clonotypes in ibrutinib-treated CLL. The CDR3 runs 14 residues. V lost 4 bases and J 13 bases, leaving 20 bases between the germline ends. Germline V gene lookup returns CDR1 SGHRS and CDR2 YFSETQ. This clone was observed once. This table comes from immunoSEQ multiplex PCR, and its TCRdb copy is limited to in-frame clones, with some not included. The sample has about 300,000 clones, 60% to 80% seen once. The TCR originated in a human donor with chronic lymphocytic leukemia. This sequence joins TRBV5-1 and TRBJ1-4; D is unclear. Sequencing used PBMCs, obtained at disease progression, from a patient treated with ibrutinib. Here the CDR3 DNA reads TGCGCCAGCAGCCCAGACGGGCTCACGGGCCCACTGTTTTTT. It specifies CASSPDGLTGPLFF.